Sequencing of this T cell receptor (beta chain) was carried out in a study of blood T cell repertoires in COVID-19. Study in general: There were acute and convalescent COVID-19 samples, and they came from the United States, Italy and Spain. Sources were T cells, B-cell-depleted T cells, or PBMCs; the material itself was cDNA or gDNA.

Per the original data handling: Estimation of nucleated cell counts relied on the amplification of reference gene primers. Sequencing used immunoSEQ multiplex PCR; TCRdb keeps in-frame clones, though not all of them. V and J calls and clone size are as listed in that table; D and trimming were resolved from the DNA. The table includes 37,000 or so clones, about 82% detected once. The CDR3 has 15 residues. The V end lost 3 bases, the J end lost 4 bases, and 12 bases lay between the germline ends. Germline V gives CDR1 MNHNS, CDR2 SASEGT. The rearrangement joins TRBV6-1 to TRBJ2-2; D possibly corresponds to TRBD2 (5 bases). What was sequenced was peripheral blood. The receptor's source is a human donor in a cohort sampled during active COVID-19. In DNA form, the CDR3 reads TGTGCCAGCAGTGACCCTAGCTTGAGCACCGGGGAGCTGTTTTTT. Amino acids: CASSDPSLSTGELFF.